Listed below are T cell receptor beta chains from one sample, sequenced in a study of T-cell memory formation after mild COVID-19. Each CDR3 protein is one row after TCRdb ran MiXCR on the 5' RACE reads. This sample carries almost 45,000 distinct CDR3 sequences, about 6.3% of them seen once, and the ten largest clones take about 0.8%. Specimen: PBMCs or a T cell subset sorted from them (not recorded which). The receptors come from an adult who had mild COVID-19 (a few samples of this study predate the infection). Cell type and time point are not known. CDR3s include the opening cysteine and the closing phenylalanine or tryptophan.

J gene,V gene,CDR3 length,CDR3 protein
TRBJ1-2,TRBV20-1,14,CSARDAGSSYGYTF
TRBJ1-1,TRBV20-1,17,CSARDDVDWVLNTEAFF
TRBJ2-1,TRBV5-1,14,CASSLWGEYNEQFF
TRBJ1-5,TRBV12-3/TRBV12-4,13,CASSLGANQPQHF
TRBJ1-2,TRBV20-1,12,CSDLEGLYGYTF
TRBJ2-5,TRBV10-3,15,CAISQDRGHQETQYF
TRBJ1-5,TRBV12-3/TRBV12-4,13,CASSLQGNQPQHF
TRBJ2-7,TRBV30,12,CAVGGISYEQYF
TRBJ1-5,TRBV20-1,18,CSARDRRGQAYSNQPQHF
TRBJ1-2,TRBV20-1,12,CSAYFSIRGYTF
TRBJ2-3,TRBV12-3/TRBV12-4,15,CASSLYGQVTDTQYF
TRBJ1-1,TRBV5-1,16,CASSLEAYRGNTEAFF
TRBJ1-1,TRBV12-3/TRBV12-4,16,CASSPMQGLRGTEAFF
TRBJ1-2,TRBV5-4,11,CASSLGGGYTF
TRBJ1-1,TRBV6-7,17,CASSYSTITPPTTEAFF
TRBJ2-3,TRBV18,16,CASSPRGGFGTDTQYF
TRBJ2-3,TRBV20-1,14,CSAGGGASTDTQYF
TRBJ1-1,TRBV6-5,13,CASSRQGIGEAFF
TRBJ2-1,TRBV7-9,15,CASSLGTSGGNEQFF
TRBJ1-5,TRBV4-1,17,CASSQAPYRGVNQPQHF
TRBJ1-2,TRBV3-1,12,CASSQGRGGYTF
TRBJ2-4,TRBV5-5,15,CASSLPRTGGNIQYF
TRBJ2-3,TRBV11-2,18,CASSLDGRAGLGTDTQYF
TRBJ2-7,TRBV27,15,CASSPRWDRGQGQYF
TRBJ2-2,TRBV5-1,14,CASSGERTTGELFF
TRBJ2-7,TRBV19,15,CASRVGGQGSYEQYF
TRBJ1-6,TRBV6-5,14,CASSRTVYNSPLHF
TRBJ2-3,TRBV7-8,14,CASSLDKSTDTQYF
TRBJ2-1,TRBV12-3/TRBV12-4,14,CASSFGGGPNEQLF
TRBJ2-4,TRBV18,20,CASSLLLAGGPSEAKNIQYF
TRBJ1-5,TRBV6-2/TRBV6-3,15,CASQEGGRRNQPQHF
TRBJ2-2,TRBV4-1,16,CDSSLSDRGIGGELFF
TRBJ2-7,TRBV6-2/TRBV6-3,12,CASSSRAYEQYF
TRBJ2-1,TRBV5-1,16,CASSSSGTGGLNEQFF
TRBJ2-7,TRBV7-2,12,CASSLVRYEQYF
TRBJ2-3,TRBV7-3,15,CASSLAGGRTDTQYF
TRBJ1-3,TRBV7-9,17,CASSSTPGGQVGNTIYF
TRBJ2-3,TRBV20-1,17,CSASSFGTSGGTDTQYF
TRBJ2-2,TRBV27,14,CASKGTSHTGELFF
TRBJ2-3,TRBV6-5,16,CASSYSTNLAADTQYF
TRBJ1-1,TRBV19,13,CASRSQGAGEAFF
TRBJ2-7,TRBV7-3,14,CASSPSGGPYEQYF
TRBJ2-1,TRBV2,13,CASIGLAGNEQFF
TRBJ2-1,TRBV6-2/TRBV6-3,20,CASSYPYWSSGGAAVNEQFF
TRBJ1-6,TRBV12-3/TRBV12-4,14,CASSFRQGSSPLHF
TRBJ1-1,TRBV19,15,CASMDGQGAIDEAFF
TRBJ2-3,TRBV5-4,16,CASSSLSGGPPDTQYF
TRBJ1-1,TRBV7-3,17,CASSPTQGARTRTEAFF
TRBJ1-3,TRBV2,16,CASSETDRGEGNTIYF
TRBJ2-3,TRBV15,12,CATSRDENTQYF
TRBJ2-4,TRBV19,15,CASSIGSLAKNIQYF
TRBJ2-7,TRBV29-1,14,CSVLGLAGGPEQYF